Given below is one TCR beta chain in context. As yet, its antigen is unknown. The data derive from a study of a mutant IDH1 vaccine in newly diagnosed glioma. As for the study in general: Vaccines were begun 4-6 weeks after radiotherapy alone, or with temozolomide cycles. Most patients had received both radiotherapy and temozolomide, the prior options being radiotherapy, temozolomide, or both. Points from the study as a whole: Any relationship between pseudoprogression and changes in top peripheral T cell clonotypes seemed absent.

Libraries were prepared by immunoSEQ multiplex PCR; TCRdb keeps only in-frame clonotypes and omits some of them. The sample records about 44,000 clones, 80% to 95% being singletons. Specified time point: week 23, last vaccination. Alongside topical imiquimod, each dose of vaccine comprised 300 ug of mutant IDH1 20-mer peptide. New IDH1-mutant, ATRX-lost WHO grade 3 or 4 astrocytomas occurred in donors. Trimming took 6 bases from V and 0 from J; bases not matched to a gene: 5. This CDR3 contains 15 residues. CDR1 MNHEY and CDR2 SMNVEV come from the germline V gene (reference sequence). The TCR originated in a man aged 50 to 59 with glioma. The chain uses TRBV27 and TRBJ1-5; TRBD1 matches 7 bases. The sample consisted of PBMCs, taken from a glioma patient whose treatment included an IDH1 peptide vaccine. Written as DNA, the CDR3 is TGTGCCAGCAGGCCCGGGACAGTTAGCAATCAGCCCCAGCATTTT. It codes for CASRPGTVSNQPQHF.